This T cell receptor (beta chain) was sequenced during a study of blood T cell repertoires in COVID-19. Original processing notes: How many nucleated cells were present was estimated from reference gene primer amplification. Method: immunoSEQ multiplex PCR; TCRdb's copy keeps in-frame clones and lacks some. The D gene and trimming were derived from the DNA, and the V and J assignments and clone size from that table. Of approximately 260,000 clones listed, roughly 84% are singletons. The V gene lost 2 bases and the J gene lost 5 bases, with 9 bases spanning the gap. Germline V gene data show CDR1 as MNHNS and CDR2 as SASEGT. CDR3 size: 13 residues.

The J gene is TRBJ2-5, the V gene TRBV6-1; D remains ambiguous. Sequencing was carried out using peripheral blood. The clonotype comes from a middle-aged woman who had recovered from COVID-19. The CDR3 sequence: CASSENYGETQYF. The CDR3 DNA sequence: TGTGCCAGCAGTGAAAACTACGGGGAGACCCAGTACTTC.